This TCR beta chain was obtained from a study of cytomegalovirus exposure and HLA in healthy donors. Amplification used 60 Vbeta primers and 13 Jbeta primers. Generated by immunoSEQ multiplex PCR, the TCRdb table keeps only in-frame clones and is missing some. Of fewer than 85,000 clones in the sample, about 76% were seen once. Germline CDR1 and CDR2: GTSNPN and SVGIG (reference sequence). This CDR3 comprises 14 residues. With 3 bases removed from V and 1 base from J, the gap between germline ends came to 7 bases. As concerns this clone: Its antigen is unknown.

Regarding the study as a whole: Researchers reported from a later analysis that most CMV-associated TCR beta chains appeared HLA-restricted. A few chains tied to CMV proved CMV antigen-specific in vitro. TCR beta sequences reportedly predicted the HLA-A and HLA-B alleles of most subjects accurately.

The source is a male donor in good health and CMV-seropositive. The sequenced sample was PBMCs. V is TRBV30 and J is TRBJ1-6; tentative D call: TRBD1 (5 bases). CDR3 loop: CAWRGGSYNSPLHF. The CDR3 DNA reads TGTGCCTGGAGGGGGGGGTCCTATAATTCACCCCTCCACTTT. Together with reference TRBV30 and TRBJ1-6, the CDR3 gives the full variable domain: SQTIHQWPATLVQPVGSPLSLECTVEGTSNPNLYWYRQAAGRGLQLLFYSVGIGQISSEVPQNLSASRPQDRQFILSSKKLLLSDSGFYLCAWRGGSYNSPLHFGNGTRLTVT.